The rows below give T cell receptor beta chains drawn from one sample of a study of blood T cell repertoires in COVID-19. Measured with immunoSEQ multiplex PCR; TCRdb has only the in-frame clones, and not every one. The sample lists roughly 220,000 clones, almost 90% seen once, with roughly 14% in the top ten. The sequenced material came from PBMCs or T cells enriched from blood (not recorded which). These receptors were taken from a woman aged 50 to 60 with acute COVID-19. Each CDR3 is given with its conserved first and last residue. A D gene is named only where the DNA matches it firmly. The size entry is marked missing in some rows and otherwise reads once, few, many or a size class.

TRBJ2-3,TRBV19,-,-,CASIQSDTQYF,TGTGCCAGTATTCAGTCAGATACGCAGTATTTT
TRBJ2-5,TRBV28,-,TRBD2,CASSSLLAGGSETQYF,TGTGCCAGCAGTTCCCTCCTTGCGGGAGGTTCGGAGACCCAGTACTTC
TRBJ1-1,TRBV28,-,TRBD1,CASSFPGQGRTEAFF,TGTGCCAGCAGTTTCCCGGGACAGGGTCGGACTGAAGCTTTCTTT
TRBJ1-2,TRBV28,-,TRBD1,CASSLGQGTYGYTF,TGTGCCAGCAGCCTGGGACAGGGGACCTATGGCTACACCTTC
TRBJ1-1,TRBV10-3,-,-,CAIHPGVGGTEAFF,TGTGCCATCCACCCAGGGGTAGGTGGCACTGAAGCTTTCTTT
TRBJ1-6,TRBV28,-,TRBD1,CASSLGTGGSLSPLHF,TGTGCCAGCAGTTTGGGGACAGGGGGAAGTTTGTCACCCCTCCACTTT
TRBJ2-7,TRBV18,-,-,CASSPRDGSSYEQYF,TGTGCCAGCTCACCACGGGACGGGAGCTCCTACGAGCAGTACTTC
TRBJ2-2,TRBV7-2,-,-,CASSFLGAVGELFF,TGTGCCAGCAGCTTCCTGGGGGCGGTCGGGGAGCTGTTTTTT
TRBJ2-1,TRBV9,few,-,CASSPRGSLSSYNEQFF,TGTGCCAGCAGCCCCCGGGGAAGCCTGAGCTCCTACAATGAGCAGTTCTTC
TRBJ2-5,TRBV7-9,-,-,CASDKWETQYF,TGTGCCAGCGACAAGTGGGAGACCCAGTACTTC
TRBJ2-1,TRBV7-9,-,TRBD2,CASSEYGAGGYREQFF,TGTGCCAGCAGCGAATACGGTGCGGGAGGGTATCGTGAGCAGTTCTTC
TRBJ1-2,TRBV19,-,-,CASSTPIRPGKSGYTF,TGTGCCAGTAGTACCCCGATCCGACCAGGGAAGAGCGGCTACACCTTC
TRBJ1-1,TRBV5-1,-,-,CASSLITVNTEAFF,TGCGCCAGCAGCTTGATAACAGTCAACACTGAAGCTTTCTTT
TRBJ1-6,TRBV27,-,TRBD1,CARLQDGQGRNSPLHF,TGTGCCCGCCTACAAGACGGACAGGGCCGAAATTCACCCCTCCACTTT
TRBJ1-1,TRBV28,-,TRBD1,CASSPDRGRMNTEAFF,TGTGCCAGCAGTCCTGACAGGGGGCGGATGAACACTGAAGCTTTCTTT
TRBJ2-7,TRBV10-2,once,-,CASSGRIFSYEQYF,TGCGCCAGCAGTGGCAGGATATTTTCCTACGAGCAGTACTTC
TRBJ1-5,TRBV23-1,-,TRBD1,CASVRTGNGNQPQHF,TGCGCCAGCGTGAGGACAGGGAACGGCAATCAGCCCCAGCATTTT
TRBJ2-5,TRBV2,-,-,CASRWTVGETQYF,TGTGCCAGCAGGTGGACAGTCGGAGAGACCCAGTACTTC
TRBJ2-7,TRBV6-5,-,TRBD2,CASSRSSGTSYEQYF,TGTGCCAGCAGCCGCTCTAGCGGGACCTCCTACGAGCAGTACTTC
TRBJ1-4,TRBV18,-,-,CASSPFEESTNEKLFF,TGTGCCAGCTCACCCTTCGAGGAATCAACTAATGAAAAACTGTTTTTT
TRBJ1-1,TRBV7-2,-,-,CASSLGGPGMNTEAFF,TGTGCCAGCAGCTTAGGGGGTCCAGGGATGAACACTGAAGCTTTCTTT
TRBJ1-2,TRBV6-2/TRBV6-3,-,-,CASSYSGQTYGYTF,TGTGCCAGCAGTTACTCCGGACAGACCTATGGCTACACCTTC
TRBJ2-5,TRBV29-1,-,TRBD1,CSVDGTGGVETQYF,TGCAGCGTGGACGGGACAGGGGGCGTCGAGACCCAGTACTTC
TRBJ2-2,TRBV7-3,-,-,CASSLIADTGELFF,TGTGCCAGCAGCTTAATAGCTGACACCGGGGAGCTGTTTTTT
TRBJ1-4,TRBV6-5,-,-,CASMSRRGANEKLFF,TGTGCCAGCATGAGCCGCAGGGGAGCTAATGAAAAACTGTTTTTT
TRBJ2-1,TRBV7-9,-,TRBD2,CASSLAGLDNEQFF,TGTGCCAGCAGCTTAGCGGGACTAGACAATGAGCAGTTCTTC
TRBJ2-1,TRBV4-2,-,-,CASSQDGGAAYNEQFF,TGTGCCAGCAGCCAAGATGGGGGGGCGGCCTACAATGAGCAGTTCTTC
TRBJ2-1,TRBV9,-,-,CASSGGLGSYNEQFF,TGTGCCAGCAGCGGGGGGCTGGGGTCCTACAATGAGCAGTTCTTC
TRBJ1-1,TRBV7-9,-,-,CASSPRGRAFF,TGTGCCAGCAGCCCGCGAGGTAGAGCTTTCTTT
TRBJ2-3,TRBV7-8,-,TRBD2,CASSSTLAGVPDTQYF,TGTGCCAGCAGCTCTACTCTAGCGGGAGTTCCAGATACGCAGTATTTT
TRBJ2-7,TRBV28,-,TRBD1,CASSRRDRGSEQYF,TGTGCCAGCAGCCGTCGGGACAGGGGTAGCGAGCAGTACTTC
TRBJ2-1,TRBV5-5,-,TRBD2,CASSSLGEGNNEQFF,TGTGCCAGCAGCTCCTTGGGGGAGGGGAACAATGAGCAGTTCTTC
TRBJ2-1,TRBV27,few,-,CASSPQDSYNEQFF,TGTGCCAGCAGTCCCCAGGACAGTTACAATGAGCAGTTCTTC
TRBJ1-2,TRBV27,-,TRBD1,CASSLRGFNYGYTF,TGTGCCAGCAGTCTCAGGGGGTTTAACTATGGCTACACCTTC
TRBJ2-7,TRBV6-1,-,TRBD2,CASSEAASGSYEQYF,TGTGCCAGCAGTGAAGCAGCTAGCGGGAGCTACGAGCAGTACTTC
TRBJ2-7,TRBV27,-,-,CASSRTQLSYEQYF,TGTGCCAGCAGTCGGACTCAACTTTCCTACGAGCAGTACTTC
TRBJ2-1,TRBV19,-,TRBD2,CASSIWVAGDYNEQFF,TGTGCCAGTAGTATCTGGGTAGCGGGAGACTACAATGAGCAGTTCTTC
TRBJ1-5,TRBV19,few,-,CASSNRDTTTSNQPQHF,TGTGCCAGTAGTAACCGGGATACAACTACTAGCAATCAGCCCCAGCATTTT
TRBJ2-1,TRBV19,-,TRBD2,CASSIASGSPNEQFF,TGTGCCAGTAGTATAGCTAGCGGGAGCCCCAATGAGCAGTTCTTC
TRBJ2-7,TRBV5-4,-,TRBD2,CASSIRTSGRDEQYF,TGTGCCAGCAGCATTCGGACTAGCGGGAGGGACGAGCAGTACTTC
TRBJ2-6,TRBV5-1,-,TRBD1,CASSLGDRAGANVLTF,TGCGCCAGCAGCTTGGGGGACAGGGCTGGGGCCAACGTCCTGACTTTC
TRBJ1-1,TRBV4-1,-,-,CASSQGSSGTEAFF,TGCGCCAGCAGCCAGGGCAGCTCTGGCACTGAAGCTTTCTTT
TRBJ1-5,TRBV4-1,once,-,CASSLQITDRNQPQHF,TGCGCCAGCAGCCTCCAAATTACCGATCGGAATCAGCCCCAGCATTTT
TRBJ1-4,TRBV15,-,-,CATSTEDGEKLFF,TGTGCCACCAGCACTGAAGACGGGGAAAAACTGTTTTTT
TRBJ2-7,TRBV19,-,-,CASSSMGVSYEQYF,TGTGCCAGTAGTAGTATGGGCGTCTCCTACGAGCAGTACTTC
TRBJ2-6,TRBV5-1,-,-,CASTHLGARGYSGANVLTF,TGCGCCAGCACCCATCTGGGGGCCAGGGGATACTCTGGGGCCAACGTCCTGACTTTC
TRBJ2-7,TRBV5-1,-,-,CASSLAVRAYEQYF,TGCGCCAGCAGCTTGGCGGTCAGGGCCTACGAGCAGTACTTC
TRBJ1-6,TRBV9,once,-,CASSVSSYYNSPLHF,TGTGCCAGCAGCGTATCGAGTTACTATAATTCACCCCTCCACTTT
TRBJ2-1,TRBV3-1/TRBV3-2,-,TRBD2,CASSQVTTSGSFEQFF,TGTGCCAGCAGCCAAGTGACGACTAGCGGGAGCTTTGAGCAGTTCTTC
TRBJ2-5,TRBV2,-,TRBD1,CASSKDRGLGETQYF,TGTGCCAGCAGTAAGGACAGGGGGTTAGGGGAGACCCAGTACTTC
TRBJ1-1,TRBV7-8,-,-,CASSLAAGLTAQNTEAFF,TGTGCCAGCAGCTTAGCGGCAGGCCTTACTGCACAAAACACTGAAGCTTTCTTT
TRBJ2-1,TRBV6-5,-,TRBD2,CASSSAGAANEQFF,TGTGCCAGCAGTTCCGCGGGAGCCGCAAATGAGCAGTTCTTC
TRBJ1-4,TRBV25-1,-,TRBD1,CASSDPRQGSEKLFF,TGTGCCAGCAGTGATCCGAGACAGGGGAGTGAAAAACTGTTTTTT
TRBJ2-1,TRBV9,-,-,CASSPHLLVPAVNEQFF,TGTGCCAGCAGCCCCCATCTACTAGTTCCCGCTGTCAATGAGCAGTTCTTC
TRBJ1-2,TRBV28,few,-,CASTKGYTYYGYTF,TGTGCCAGCACCAAGGGGTACACCTACTATGGCTACACCTTC